Shown below are 22 T cell receptor beta chains from a single sample sequenced in a study of CD8+CD57+ T cells in acquired aplastic anemia. Profiling of TCR beta VDJ combinations and CDR3 sequences used genomic DNA as template. TCRdb fed the reads into MiXCR, producing one record per CDR3 protein. The table has approximately 98,000 distinct CDR3 sequences, under 60% seen once. The sample taken for sequencing was sorted CD4+, CD8+, or CD8+CD57+ T cells (not recorded which) from PBMCs. These receptors came from a human donor in good health, serving as a control.

The rearrangement joins TRBV15 to TRBJ2-5; D not resolved. The V gene's germline CDR1 is LNHNV and CDR2 YYDKDF (reference sequence). V was cut by 0 bases and J by 5 bases, with 4 bases left in between. The CDR3 spans 12 residues. The CDR3 region has the DNA TGTGCCACCAGCAGAGACGTGGAGACCCAGTACTTC. Translating gives CATSRDVETQYF.

This clonotype was seen only once. The chain carries TRBV11-2 and TRBJ2-5; perhaps D is TRBD1 or TRBD2 (5 bases each). Germline CDR1 SGHAT, CDR2 FQNNGV. The CDR3 sequence is 17 residues long. Trimming took 5 bases from V and 4 from J, leaving 23 bases between them. This CDR3 is CASSPRGGQGRRETQYF. The CDR3 DNA is TGTGCCAGCAGCCCGAGGGGTGGGCAGGGTAGGCGAGAGACCCAGTACTTC.

The V gene is TRBV15, the J gene TRBJ1-2; 8 bases match TRBD1. This CDR3 contains 17 residues. The germline CDR1 and CDR2 sequences are LNHNV and YYDKDF (reference sequence). V shed 3 bases, J shed 7 bases, and the junction held 16 bases outside the gene matches. This chain's CDR3 is CATSSIQTGAMKGGYTF. CDR3 coding DNA: TGTGCCACCAGCAGCATACAGACAGGGGCGATGAAGGGTGGCTACACCTTC.

The table lists this clonotype with many counts. As DNA, the CDR3 is TGTGCCAGCAGTGGGGGGGCAGGGAGCAATCAGCCCCAGCATTTT. Translated: CASSGGAGSNQPQHF. This chain connects TRBV6-5 to TRBJ1-5; TRBD1 might be the D (6 bases). Trimming removed 5 bases at V and 1 base at J, with 12 bases between. This CDR3 is 15 amino acids long. Germline V gives CDR1 MNHEY, CDR2 SVGAGI.

This clonotype was picked up many times. This chain connects TRBV25-1 to TRBJ2-3; no clear D gene. This CDR3 has 15 residues. Trimming cost V 2 bases and J 0 bases, with 9 bases left between them. Germline V gene sequence: CDR1 MGHDK, CDR2 SYGVNS. The CDR3 coding sequence is TGTGCCAGCAGTGAAATGGATTACAGCACAGATACGCAGTATTTT. Its translation: CASSEMDYSTDTQYF. Together with reference TRBV25-1 and TRBJ2-3, the CDR3 gives the full variable domain: EADIYQTPRYLVIGTGKKITLECSQTMGHDKMYWYQQDPGMELHLIHYSYGVNSTEKGDLSSESTVSRIRTEHFPLTLESARPSHTSQYLCASSEMDYSTDTQYFGPGTRLTVL.

This clonotype was observed at least ten times. The CDR3 is CAILPGLAVPSSYNEQFF. The CDR3 DNA follows: TGTGCCATATTACCGGGACTAGCGGTCCCGAGCTCCTACAATGAGCAGTTCTTC. V is TRBV10-3 and J is TRBJ2-1, with 11 bases that match TRBD2. This CDR3 contains 18 residues. CDR1 ENHRY and CDR2 SYGVKD come from the germline V gene. J lost 0 bases, V lost 9 bases, and 13 bases had no gene match.

This clonotype came up many times. The rearrangement joins TRBV19 to TRBJ2-7; D perhaps matches TRBD1 (6 bases). Germline CDR1 is LNHDA and CDR2 is SQIVND (reference sequence). The V gene lost 3 bases and the J gene lost 3 bases, with 6 bases spanning the gap. The CDR3 runs to 12 residues. The CDR3 DNA sequence: TGTGCCAGTAGTATCAGGGGCTACGAGCAGTACTTC. This encodes CASSIRGYEQYF.

The gene calls are TRBV7-8 and TRBJ1-6, with 7 positions matching TRBD1. The V gene's germline CDR1 is SGHVS and CDR2 FQNEAQ. This CDR3 contains 14 residues. V was clipped by 10 bases and J by 5 bases; unmatched bases: 8. CDR3 nucleotide sequence: TGTGCCATCCCGAGGGGGCTAAATAATTCACCCCTCCACTTT. It specifies CAIPRGLNNSPLHF. The full variable domain, rest sourced from reference TRBV7-8 and TRBJ1-6, is GAGVSQSPRYKVAKRGQDVALRCDPISGHVSLFWYQQALGQGPEFLTYFQNEAQLDKSGLPSDRFFAERPEGSVSTLKIQRTQQEDSAVYLCAIPRGLNNSPLHFGNGTRLTVT.

The chain carries TRBV6-1 and TRBJ2-7, with 8 bases fitting TRBD1. Unmatched junction bases numbered 4, after V lost 7 bases and J lost 5 bases. Per the germline V gene, CDR1 is MNHNS and CDR2 is SASEGT. This CDR3 region has 12 residues. CDR3 nucleotides: TGTGCCAGCAAGACGGACAGGGACGAGCAGTACTTC. Its translation is CASKTDRDEQYF.

The gene calls are TRBV19 and TRBJ1-5; TRBD1 aligns across 8 bases. CDR1 LNHDA and CDR2 SQIVND come from the germline V gene (reference sequence). The ends lost 5 bases at V and 0 bases at J; junction bases unmatched: 3. This CDR3 is 15 amino acids long. The CDR3 loop is CASSDRGRSNQPQHF. The CDR3 bases are TGTGCCAGTAGTGACAGGGGACGTAGCAATCAGCCCCAGCATTTT.

Notes on this clonotype: One end of the junction does not line up with germline, which may come from a read error. The chain is built from TRBV25-1 and TRBJ1-1; TRBD1 agrees at 7 bases. This CDR3 is 13 amino acids long. Germline CDR1 reads MGHDK; CDR2 reads SYGVNS. The CDR3 loop reads CASSQTGYTGAFF. In DNA, the CDR3 is TGTGCCAGCAGCCAGACAGGGTACACTGGAGCTTTCTTT.

The table lists this clonotype with many counts. The V gene is TRBV6-1, the J gene TRBJ1-2, with D perhaps TRBD1 (6 bases). This CDR3 has 15 residues. CDR1 is MNHNS and CDR2 is SASEGT in the germline V gene. V lost 7 bases to trimming and J lost 5 bases, with 20 bases between them. In nucleotides, the CDR3 is TGTGCCAGCACCCAAAAGACAGGTAGCCTTTATGGCTACACCTTC. Its protein product is CASTQKTGSLYGYTF.

This clonotype showed up many times. The chain is built from TRBV4-1 and TRBJ1-6, with 7 positions matching TRBD1. The germline CDR1 and CDR2 sequences are MGHRA and YSYEKL. Germline trimming cut 0 bases from V and 1 base from J; bases unmatched to any gene: 9. CDR3 length equals 19 residues. Written as DNA, the CDR3 is TGCGCCAGCAGCCAAGATCCACAGGGGATAATATCCTATAATTCACCCCTCCACTTT. This codes for CASSQDPQGIISYNSPLHF.

J is TRBJ1-1 and V is TRBV15, with D possibly TRBD1 on 5 matching bases. The V and J ends lost 0 bases and 1 base respectively, with 12 bases between them. Germline lookup yields CDR1 LNHNV and CDR2 YYDKDF (reference sequence). The CDR3 length is 16 residues. The CDR3 region is CATSRDPRVGNTEAFF. As DNA, the CDR3 is TGTGCCACCAGCAGAGATCCCAGGGTTGGGAACACTGAAGCTTTCTTT.

As for this clonotype: A much larger clone sits a single nucleotide away, making a read error possible. The rearrangement joins TRBV12-3 or TRBV12-4 to TRBJ2-1, with unresolved D. The ends were cut back, 8 bases at V and 8 bases at J, with 10 bases in the middle. The CDR3 has 11 amino acids. In nucleotides, the CDR3 is TGTGCCAGCTTTTATCACGATGAGCAGTTCTTC. The encoded protein is CASFYHDEQFF.

This clonotype was picked up many times. The V and J genes are TRBV4-1 and TRBJ2-7; no definite D call. CDR3 length: 14 amino acids. Deletions cut 0 bases from V and 1 base from J, with 7 bases between. Germline-derived CDR1 and CDR2 are MGHRA and YSYEKL. CDR3 DNA sequence: TGCGCCAGCAGCCAAGACGACGTTTCCTACGAGCAGTACTTC. This gives the protein CASSQDDVSYEQYF.

The V and J genes are TRBV29-1 and TRBJ2-3, with TRBD1 matching over 8 bases. Germline CDR1 SQVTM, CDR2 ANQGSEA. This CDR3 comprises 14 residues. After removal of 4 bases from V and 3 bases from J, the junction contained 6 bases not matched to a gene. Here the CDR3 DNA reads TGCAGCGTTGGTACAGGGGGAATGACAGATACGCAGTATTTT. Amino acids: CSVGTGGMTDTQYF.

The rearrangement joins TRBV10-3 to TRBJ2-3, with D perhaps assigned TRBD1 or TRBD2 (5 bases each). The germline V and J ends were trimmed by 6 bases and 13 bases, with 11 bases remaining between them. Germline V gene data show CDR1 as ENHRY and CDR2 as SYGVKD. The CDR3 is 10 amino acids. CDR3 region: CAIRGRDEYF. In DNA form, the CDR3 reads TGTGCCATCAGGGGACGGGACGAGTATTTT.

The V and J genes are TRBV19 and TRBJ1-4; possible D gene TRBD1, 6 bases. The CDR3 has 14 amino acids. The germline V gene encodes CDR1 LNHDA and CDR2 SQIVND (reference sequence). V was pared by 2 bases and J by 6 bases, with 10 bases between. As DNA, the CDR3 is TGTGCCAGTAGTATACAAGGGGGTGATGAAAAACTGTTTTTT. Its translation is CASSIQGGDEKLFF. Supplemented by reference TRBV19 and TRBJ1-4, the full variable domain reads DGGITQSPKYLFRKEGQNVTLSCEQNLNHDAMYWYRQDPGQGLRLIYYSQIVNDFQKGDIAEGYSVSREKKESFPLTVTSAQKNPTAFYLCASSIQGGDEKLFFGSGTQLSVL.

This clonotype was counted many times. The chain uses TRBV6-5 and TRBJ1-1; possibly TRBD1 for D (5 bases). The CDR3 loop spans 13 amino acids. The V gene's germline CDR1 is MNHEY and CDR2 SVGAGI. The V end lost 2 bases, the J end lost 1 base, and 5 bases lay between the germline ends. The CDR3 nucleotides read TGTGCCAGCAGTTACACAGGGAACACTGAAGCTTTCTTT. It encodes CASSYTGNTEAFF.

This clonotype came up many times. This chain uses TRBV9 with TRBJ2-1; TRBD2 matches at 10 bases. V lost 3 bases and J lost 1; bases outside the gene matches: 10. The CDR3 covers 18 residues. Germline values: CDR1 SGDLS, CDR2 YYNGEE. The CDR3 is CASSDSTQRGGSYNEQFF. The CDR3 DNA reads TGTGCCAGCAGCGACTCTACCCAGCGGGGGGGGTCCTACAATGAGCAGTTCTTC.

To note about this clonotype: At one end, the junction sequence differs from germline, possibly due to a read error. The CDR3 DNA sequence: TGCAGTGCTCTTCCAACGGACAGGAGGGACGAGCAGTACTTT. It encodes CSALPTDRRDEQYF. J is TRBJ2-7 and V is TRBV20-1, with D possibly matching TRBD1 (7 bases). Germline V gives CDR1 DFQATT, CDR2 SNEGSKA (reference sequence). This CDR3 region has 14 residues.